This T cell receptor beta chain comes out of a study of blood T cell repertoires in COVID-19. Looking at the study overall: From the United States, Italy and Spain came samples of acute and convalescent COVID-19. PBMCs, B-cell-depleted T cells, or T cells were the source of the cDNA or gDNA that made up the material.

As originally analysed: How many nucleated cells were present was estimated from reference gene primer amplification. Repertoires were generated with immunoSEQ multiplex PCR, while TCRdb's copy carries only in-frame clones and drops some. The V and J calls and clone size come from that table; D and trimming were worked out from the DNA. The sample comprises hundreds of thousands of clones, around 82% of which are singletons, and about 4.8% rests with the top ten. The CDR3 is 13 residues long. V was cut by 5 bases and J by 3 bases, with 10 bases left in between. V usage is TRBV12-3 or TRBV12-4 and J usage is TRBJ1-2; possible D gene TRBD1, 6 bases. The sequence came from a woman in her seventies with acute or convalescent COVID-19. The sequenced material came from peripheral blood. CDR3: CASSVRTDYGYTF. For the CDR3, the DNA is TGTGCCAGCAGTGTCCGGACAGACTATGGCTACACCTTC.